These T cell receptor beta chains were read from a single sample in a study of T cell responses to AZD1222 COVID-19 vaccine. Method: immunoSEQ multiplex PCR; TCRdb's copy keeps in-frame clones and lacks some. The sample shows about 180,000 clones, 94% of them seen only once. Specimen: peripheral blood, collected 28 days after the second AZD1222 dose. These TCRs come from an adult who received the AZD1222 COVID-19 vaccine. The CDR3 runs from the conserved cysteine through the conserved F or W. The D gene is left open where the match is weak. Clone size, where shown, is once, few, many, or a class for clones that have expanded.

D | size | J | V | CDR3 | DNA
- | - | TRBJ1-1 | TRBV11-2 | CASSLGQGTSEAFF | TGTGCCAGCAGCTTAGGGCAGGGGACCTCTGAAGCTTTCTTT
- | - | TRBJ2-3 | TRBV18 | CASSPRTASTDTQYF | TGTGCCAGCTCACCGAGGACAGCTAGCACAGATACGCAGTATTTT
- | - | TRBJ2-7 | TRBV15 | CATSRDGSSYEQYF | TGTGCCACCAGCAGGGACGGCAGCTCCTACGAGCAGTACTTC
TRBD1 | - | TRBJ1-4 | TRBV7-9 | CASRLPGGNEKLFF | TGTGCCAGCAGGTTACCAGGGGGCAATGAAAAACTGTTTTTT
- | - | TRBJ2-5 | TRBV28 | CASSALGNTEETQYF | TGTGCCAGCAGTGCCCTGGGGAATACGGAAGAGACCCAGTACTTC
- | - | TRBJ1-2 | TRBV29-1 | CSVGEGGLYYGYTF | TGCAGCGTTGGCGAAGGGGGGCTGTACTATGGCTACACCTTC
- | - | TRBJ1-5 | TRBV2 | CASTRTGREDQPQHF | TGTGCCAGCACCAGAACGGGTAGGGAGGATCAGCCCCAGCATTTT
- | - | TRBJ1-2 | TRBV6-5 | CASEKPVASGYTF | TGTGCCAGCGAAAAGCCTGTGGCGAGCGGCTACACCTTC
TRBD1 | - | TRBJ2-2 | TRBV7-8 | CASSSAGGPNTGELFF | TGTGCCAGCAGCTCGGCAGGGGGCCCCAACACCGGGGAGCTGTTTTTT
TRBD1 | - | TRBJ2-7 | TRBV19 | CASSNTGTGDSYEQYF | TGTGCCAGTAGTAACACCGGGACAGGGGACTCCTACGAGCAGTACTTC
TRBD1 | - | TRBJ1-6 | TRBV4-3 | CASSQYRQGATGSPLHF | TGCGCCAGCAGCCAGTATCGGCAGGGGGCGACGGGTTCACCCCTCCACTTT
TRBD1 | once | TRBJ1-2 | TRBV3-1/TRBV3-2 | CASSLTGAKNYGYTF | TGTGCCAGCAGCTTGACAGGGGCGAAGAACTATGGCTACACCTTC
TRBD2 | - | TRBJ2-1 | TRBV29-1 | CSVDLAGGGEQFF | TGCAGCGTTGACCTAGCGGGAGGGGGTGAGCAGTTCTTC
- | - | TRBJ1-6 | TRBV4-3 | CASSQVTGAGSPLHF | TGCGCCAGCAGCCAAGTTACGGGAGCAGGGTCACCCCTCCACTTT
- | - | TRBJ2-7 | TRBV28 | CASSPGRTYEQYF | TGTGCCAGCAGTCCGGGACGGACCTACGAGCAGTACTTC
TRBD1 | - | TRBJ1-3 | TRBV19 | CASSKSDRPSGNTIYF | TGTGCCAGTAGTAAATCGGACAGGCCCTCTGGAAACACCATATATTTT
- | once | TRBJ1-3 | TRBV28 | CASKESGNTIYF | TGTGCCAGCAAGGAATCTGGAAACACCATATATTTT
TRBD1 | - | TRBJ2-3 | TRBV18 | CASSRTGHEDSRTDTQYF | TGTGCCAGCTCGCGGACAGGCCATGAGGATTCGCGCACAGATACGCAGTATTTT
- | - | TRBJ1-5 | TRBV2 | CASSEGLIIGGNQPQHF | TGTGCCAGCAGTGAAGGGCTTATTATCGGGGGAAATCAGCCCCAGCATTTT
- | - | TRBJ2-5 | TRBV2 | CASGGEQETQYF | TGTGCCAGCGGCGGGGAGCAAGAGACCCAGTACTTC
TRBD1 | once | TRBJ1-6 | TRBV12-3/TRBV12-4 | CASSSDRGSPLHF | TGTGCCAGCAGCTCAGACAGGGGGTCACCCCTCCACTTT
TRBD1 | - | TRBJ1-5 | TRBV6-1 | CASSVRVHGTGGQPQHF | TGTGCCAGCAGTGTACGAGTCCACGGGACAGGAGGTCAGCCCCAGCATTTT
- | - | TRBJ1-3 | TRBV9 | CASSVEPEGNTIYF | TGTGCCAGCAGCGTAGAGCCCGAAGGAAACACCATATATTTT
TRBD2 | - | TRBJ2-2 | TRBV28 | CASSFRPSAREVTGELFF | TGTGCCAGCAGTTTTCGCCCCTCCGCGCGGGAGGTTACCGGGGAGCTGTTTTTT
- | - | TRBJ2-7 | TRBV27 | CASSLGWTFEQYF | TGTGCCAGCAGTTTAGGGTGGACATTCGAGCAGTACTTC
- | - | TRBJ1-1 | TRBV6-2/TRBV6-3 | CASSYFAGVRTEAFF | TGTGCCAGCAGTTACTTTGCAGGGGTAAGGACTGAAGCTTTCTTT
TRBD1 | - | TRBJ1-1 | TRBV28 | CASSFGQVSGATEAFF | TGTGCCAGCAGTTTTGGACAGGTCTCCGGGGCCACTGAAGCTTTCTTT
- | - | TRBJ1-1 | TRBV7-2 | CASSLSQGSPEAFF | TGTGCCAGCAGTCTCTCACAGGGTTCCCCTGAAGCTTTCTTT
- | - | TRBJ1-1 | TRBV10-3 | CAISDRAEGTEAFF | TGTGCCATCAGTGACAGGGCTGAGGGCACTGAAGCTTTCTTT